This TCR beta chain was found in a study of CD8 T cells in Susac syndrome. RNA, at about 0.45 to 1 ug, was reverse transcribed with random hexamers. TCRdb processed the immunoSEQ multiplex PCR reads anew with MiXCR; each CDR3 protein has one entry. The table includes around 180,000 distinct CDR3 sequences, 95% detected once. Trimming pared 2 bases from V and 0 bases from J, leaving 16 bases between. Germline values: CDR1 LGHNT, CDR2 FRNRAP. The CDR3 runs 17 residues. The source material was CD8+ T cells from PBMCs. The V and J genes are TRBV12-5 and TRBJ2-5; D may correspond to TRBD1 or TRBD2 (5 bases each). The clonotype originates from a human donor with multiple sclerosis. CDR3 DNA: TGTGCTAGTGGTTTGCCACCCGGGACGCCGTACCAAGAGACCCAGTACTTC. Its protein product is CASGLPPGTPYQETQYF.